This T cell receptor beta chain was sequenced during a study of blood T cells in healthy people across ages. A sample-barcoded 5' primer and a J-beta primer mix were used in a second PCR of roughly 7 to 11 cycles. TCRdb re-analysed the 5' RACE reads in MiXCR, keeping a single row per CDR3 protein. Of about 800,000 distinct CDR3 sequences listed, 58% are singletons. The origin of this receptor is a man younger than 45 in good health. Sequences were obtained from blood.

The CDR3 DNA sequence: TGTGCCAGCAGCCCTGCGACAGGGGAACATAATTCACCCCTCCACTTT. It encodes CASSPATGEHNSPLHF. This chain uses TRBV7-2 with TRBJ1-6, with 8 positions matching TRBD1. The germline V gene encodes CDR1 SGHTA and CDR2 FQGNSA. Losses at the gene ends were 5 bases for V and 5 bases for J; bases not matched to a gene: 8. This CDR3 contains 16 residues. Based on the CDR3 plus reference TRBV7-2 and TRBJ1-6, the full variable domain is GAGVSQSPSNKVTEKGKDVELRCDPISGHTALYWYRQSLGQGLEFLIYFQGNSAPDKSGLPSDRFSAERTGGSVSTLTIQRTQQEDSAVYLCASSPATGEHNSPLHFGNGTRLTVT.